The source of this T cell receptor (beta chain) is a study of radiotherapy plus CTLA-4 blockade in lung cancer. Enrolled patients, whose metastatic non-small-cell lung cancer was chemo-refractory, received focal radiation plus CTLA-4 blockade with ipilimumab. Generated by immunoSEQ multiplex PCR, the TCRdb table keeps only in-frame clones and is missing some. The sample lists some 90,000 clones, roughly four fifths occurring once. Only one count was recorded for this clone. There are 15 residues in the CDR3. Germline V gives CDR1 GTSNPN, CDR2 SVGIG (reference sequence). V was cut by 3 bases and J by 0 bases, with 11 bases left in between.

Source: peripheral blood, taken from a patient treated with radiotherapy plus ipilimumab. This TCR was sampled from a human donor with non-small cell lung cancer who had stable disease on radiotherapy plus ipilimumab. This chain connects TRBV30 to TRBJ2-2; D is possibly TRBD2 (6 bases). The CDR3 DNA reads TGTGCCTGGAGGGTGACGGGGGCGAACACCGGGGAGCTGTTTTTT. It codes for CAWRVTGANTGELFF.